Below, 32 T cell receptor beta chains from the same sample are listed, as sequenced in a study of blood T cell repertoires in COVID-19. Profiling relied on immunoSEQ multiplex PCR, and the TCRdb table lists in-frame clones only, not all of them. The data contain around 240,000 clones, around 85% of them seen just once; the ten biggest clones take up roughly 3%. Specimen: peripheral blood. The receptor source for this set is a woman aged 30 to 39 who had recovered from COVID-19.

The chain recombines TRBV3-1 (or the pseudogene TRBV3-2) with TRBJ2-2; TRBD2 is a possible D gene (6 bases). The CDR3 has 15 amino acids. The V end was cut by 3 bases, the J end by 6 bases, with 14 bases between. Germline CDR1 LGHDT, CDR2 YNNKEL (reference sequence). CDR3 loop: CASSQDTWRAGELFF. The DNA for the CDR3 is TGTGCCAGCAGCCAGGATACTTGGAGGGCCGGGGAGCTGTTTTTT.

The rearrangement links TRBV5-1 to TRBJ2-1; the D gene is possibly TRBD2 (6 bases). Trimming removed 1 base from V and 2 bases from J, with 10 bases in between. This CDR3 has 15 amino acids. Germline CDR1 reads SGHRS; CDR2 reads YFSETQ. For the CDR3, the DNA is TGCGCCAGCAGCTTGACGACTAGAGCCTACAATGAGCAGTTCTTC. Translated: CASSLTTRAYNEQFF.

The rearrangement links TRBV21-1 to TRBJ1-1; TRBD1, the table's D call, was not compared with the DNA. TRBV21-1 is termed a pseudogene. This CDR3 spans 18 amino acids. This chain's CDR3 is CASSKRTTGHKGNTEAFF. In DNA form, the CDR3 reads TGTGCCAGCAGCAAACGTACGACAGGCCATAAAGGGAACACTGAAGCTTTCTTT.

This chain links TRBV25-1 with TRBJ2-1, with a possible D match to TRBD2 (6 bases). Germline CDR1 reads MGHDK; CDR2 reads SYGVNS. V dropped 6 bases and J dropped 8 bases, with 23 bases sitting between them. CDR3 length: 16 residues. CDR3: CASSPKGLATGYEQFF. For the CDR3, the DNA is TGTGCCAGCAGCCCTAAGGGGCTAGCGACGGGGTATGAGCAGTTCTTC.

This chain links TRBV19 with TRBJ2-3; no clear D gene. Germline-derived CDR1 and CDR2 are LNHDA and SQIVND (reference sequence). The V and J ends lost 2 bases and 1 base respectively, with 10 bases between them. The CDR3 has 15 residues. The CDR3 region is CASSIKLMGTDTQYF. CDR3 DNA: TGTGCCAGTAGTATAAAACTAATGGGCACAGATACGCAGTATTTT.

The chain recombines TRBV19 with TRBJ2-2, with a possible D match to TRBD1 (5 bases). The CDR3 extends over 14 amino acids. V was trimmed by 4 bases and J by 4 bases, leaving 10 bases between them. The germline CDR1 and CDR2 sequences are LNHDA and SQIVND (reference sequence). Here the CDR3 reads CASSTGSRTGELFF. For the CDR3, the DNA is TGTGCCAGTAGTACAGGGTCACGCACCGGGGAGCTGTTTTTT.

In nucleotides, the CDR3 is TGTGCCAGCCGACAAAGGACAGGCCTCCTTGATACGCAGTATTTT. This translates into CASRQRTGLLDTQYF. This chain links TRBV2 with TRBJ2-3, with TRBD1 matching 7 bases. This CDR3 spans 15 amino acids. The ends lost 8 bases at V and 6 bases at J; junction bases unmatched: 14. CDR1 is SNHLY and CDR2 is FYNNEI in the germline V gene.

Note on this clone: One junction end disagrees with the germline gene, perhaps due to a read error. The chain is built from TRBV18 and TRBJ2-7; D is possibly TRBD2 (5 bases). Germline V gene data show CDR1 as KGHSH and CDR2 as LQKENI. The CDR3 spans 13 residues. In nucleotides, the CDR3 is TGTGCCAGCTCCCCACGAGGGCCAGACGAGCAGTACTTC. Translation gives CASSPRGPDEQYF.

This sequence joins TRBV7-9 and TRBJ2-1; tentative D call: TRBD2 (7 bases). Germline CDR1 is SEHNR and CDR2 is FQNEAQ (reference sequence). The CDR3 sequence is 15 residues long. Deletions cut 4 bases from V and 9 bases from J, with 19 bases between. The CDR3 sequence: CASSSEGGPVLEQFF. The CDR3 DNA sequence: TGTGCCAGCAGCTCAGAGGGGGGGCCCGTGCTTGAGCAGTTCTTC.

This CDR3 reads CASRPPGLAAGELFF. CDR3 sequence (DNA): TGTGCCAGCAGGCCCCCGGGACTAGCGGCCGGGGAGCTGTTTTTT. The chain has TRBV7-2 and TRBJ2-2; 11 positions match TRBD2. This CDR3 contains 15 residues. The germline gives CDR1 SGHTA, CDR2 FQGNSA. The trim removed 6 bases at V and 6 bases at J, leaving 6 bases unmatched.

The CDR3 sequence: CASSQGGASYEQYF. The CDR3, as DNA: TGTGCCAGCAGCCAAGGCGGAGCCTCCTACGAGCAGTACTTC. The chain recombines TRBV3-1 (or the pseudogene TRBV3-2) with TRBJ2-7, with unresolved D. V was shortened by 1 base and J by 0 bases, with 7 bases between the two germline ends. From germline, CDR1 is LGHDT and CDR2 YNNKEL (reference sequence). The CDR3 is 14 residues long.

The V call is TRBV27, the J call TRBJ2-2; 13 bases are a match to TRBD2. Germline CDR1 is MNHEY and CDR2 is SMNVEV (reference sequence). V shed 3 bases and J 1 base; nucleotides not matched to a gene: 8. The CDR3 covers 19 residues. This chain's CDR3 is CASSFTFRTSGGNTGELFF. In DNA form, the CDR3 reads TGTGCCAGCAGTTTTACGTTTAGGACTAGCGGGGGGAACACCGGGGAGCTGTTTTTT.

V usage is TRBV6-6 and J usage is TRBJ1-5; D call uncertain. The ends were cut back, 9 bases at V and 2 bases at J, with 14 bases in the middle. Germline values: CDR1 MNHNY, CDR2 SVGAGI (reference sequence). CDR3 size: 14 residues. CDR3 bases: TGTGCCAGTCTGGACCCCGGGGGCAATCAGCCCCAGCATTTT. Protein product: CASLDPGGNQPQHF.

This chain connects TRBV6-5 to TRBJ2-7; 10 bases match TRBD2. Trimming at V came to 7 bases and at J to 2 bases, leaving 5 bases not matched to a gene. Germline V gives CDR1 MNHEY, CDR2 SVGAGI. The CDR3 runs 14 residues. The CDR3 nucleotides are TGTGCCAGCAAGATTAGCGGGGGGACCTACGAGCAGTACTTC. Protein sequence: CASKISGGTYEQYF.

This clone came up once. In DNA, the CDR3 is TGTGCCAGCAGTGAAGGTCGGACTAGCGGGGGTGATATGAGCACAGATACGCAGTATTTT. Its protein is CASSEGRTSGGDMSTDTQYF. V and J are TRBV2 and TRBJ2-3; 13 nucleotides align to TRBD2. In germline, CDR1 is SNHLY, CDR2 FYNNEI. The V segment lost 1 base and the J segment 0 bases; nucleotides outside the gene matches: 10. CDR3 length: 20 amino acids.

The rearrangement uses TRBV27 and TRBJ2-2, with D tentatively TRBD1 (5 bases). Germline V gene data show CDR1 as MNHEY and CDR2 as SMNVEV (reference sequence). This CDR3 contains 15 residues. Trimming removed 2 bases from V and 3 bases from J, with 10 bases in between. CDR3 sequence (DNA): TGTGCCAGCAGTTTAGGGCAGGGCGACACCGGGGAGCTGTTTTTT. Protein: CASSLGQGDTGELFF.

The rearrangement links TRBV11-2 to TRBJ2-1, with D tentatively TRBD2 (5 bases). Trimming left V 1 base short and J 9 bases short, with 10 bases between. Per the germline V gene, CDR1 is SGHAT and CDR2 is FQNNGV. This CDR3 region has 13 residues. The CDR3 nucleotides read TGTGCCAGCAGCTTAGTTTCGGGGAGTGAGCAGTTCTTC. Translation: CASSLVSGSEQFF.

J is TRBJ1-5 and V is TRBV27, with TRBD1 as a possible D gene (5 bases). V was trimmed by 6 bases and J by 5 bases, leaving 17 bases between them. The CDR3 length is 15 residues. Germline V CDR1 and CDR2: MNHEY, SMNVEV (reference sequence). Here the CDR3 reads CASRPEGRDHQPQHF. Here the CDR3 DNA reads TGTGCCAGCAGACCAGAAGGCAGGGATCATCAGCCCCAGCATTTT.

The chain has TRBV13 and TRBJ1-4, with D unresolved. Looked up from germline, CDR1 is PRHDT and CDR2 is FYEKMQ (reference sequence). There are 14 residues in the CDR3. Trimming removed 2 bases at V and 4 bases at J, with 8 bases between. The DNA for the CDR3 is TGTGCCAGCAGCTTATCTGAGGATAATGAAAAACTGTTTTTT. Its protein is CASSLSEDNEKLFF.

This clone was detected many times. The rearrangement joins TRBV5-4 to TRBJ1-2; D gene ambiguous. CDR1 and CDR2 from the germline V gene are SGHNT and YYREEE (reference sequence). Trimming shortened V by 0 bases and J by 8 bases, and 20 bases separated the two germline ends. This CDR3 is 16 amino acids long. CDR3 in amino acids: CASSLGRAGVSRGYTF. As DNA, the CDR3 is TGTGCCAGCAGCTTGGGAAGAGCAGGCGTGTCCCGGGGCTACACCTTC.

V usage is TRBV9 and J usage is TRBJ2-1, with 15 bases lining up with TRBD2. The CDR3 length is 18 residues. The J segment lost 9 bases and the V segment lost 0 bases, leaving 10 bases of the junction unmatched. CDR1 is SGDLS, CDR2 YYNGEE, per germline. CDR3 in DNA: TGTGCCAGCAGCGTAGCCGGGACTAGCGGGGGGCCACCTTTTGAGCAGTTCTTC. Translated, it gives CASSVAGTSGGPPFEQFF.

This chain connects TRBV28 to TRBJ2-1; 7 bases are shared with TRBD2. Trimming took 2 bases from V and 7 from J; bases not matched to a gene: 8. The germline gives CDR1 MDHEN, CDR2 SYDVKM. This CDR3 region has 15 residues. The CDR3 DNA follows: TGTGCCAGCAGTTTAGCGGGGGTTATACCTAATGAGCAGTTCTTC. It is translated as CASSLAGVIPNEQFF.

The chain employs TRBV6-5 and TRBJ2-1, with TRBD2 matching over 8 bases. From germline, CDR1 is MNHEY and CDR2 SVGAGI. The length of the CDR3 is 11 residues. V trimming: 6 bases; J trimming: 10 bases; junction bases outside the gene matches: 2. This CDR3 is CASRTSAEQFF. In DNA form, the CDR3 reads TGTGCCAGCAGGACTAGCGCGGAGCAGTTCTTC.

The rearrangement links TRBV7-2 to TRBJ2-7; TRBD2 matches at 8 bases. The germline CDR1 and CDR2 sequences are SGHTA and FQGNSA. V gave up 3 bases and J gave up 5 bases; unmatched junction bases: 6. The CDR3 runs to 14 residues. The CDR3 DNA sequence: TGTGCCAGCAGCTTGGGACTAGTAGGACACGAGCAGTACTTC. Translation gives CASSLGLVGHEQYF.

The J gene is TRBJ2-2, the V gene TRBV6-2 or TRBV6-3; 7 bases are a match to TRBD1. V was clipped by 6 bases and J by 0 bases; unmatched bases: 13. Germline values: CDR1 MNHEY, CDR2 SVGEGT. The CDR3 runs 18 residues. CDR3 DNA: TGTGCCAGCAGCCTTACCGGGACAGCTGCCTCGAACACCGGGGAGCTGTTTTTT. Its protein product is CASSLTGTAASNTGELFF.

The chain uses TRBV3-1 (or the pseudogene TRBV3-2) and TRBJ2-2, with 7 bases aligning to TRBD2. The germline V gene encodes CDR1 LGHDT and CDR2 YNNKEL (reference sequence). Trimming at V came to 3 bases and at J to 7 bases, leaving 2 bases not matched to a gene. The CDR3 runs to 13 residues. As DNA, the CDR3 is TGTGCCAGCAGCCACAGGGAGGGCGGGGAGCTGTTTTTT. This codes for CASSHREGGELFF.

This clone was recorded once. This chain connects TRBV11-3 to TRBJ2-7; a possible D gene is TRBD2 (7 bases). Germline V lookup: CDR1 SGHNT, CDR2 YENEEA. The CDR3 is 19 amino acids. Trimming cost V 5 bases and J 3 bases, with 29 bases left between them. CDR3 residues: CASSPAAGAMEDYRYEQYF. The CDR3 DNA sequence: TGTGCCAGCAGCCCAGCGGCGGGGGCGATGGAGGATTACCGCTACGAGCAGTACTTC.

CDR3 sequence reads: CASRGGSGGRAYF. CDR3 nucleotides: TGTGCCAGCAGGGGAGGTAGCGGGGGGCGTGCGTATTTT. The rearrangement uses TRBV2 and TRBJ2-3; 10 positions match TRBD2. This CDR3 spans 13 amino acids. From germline, CDR1 is SNHLY and CDR2 FYNNEI. Trimming removed 6 bases from V and 14 bases from J; junction bases left unmatched: 11.

V and J are TRBV2 and TRBJ2-5; D is perhaps TRBD2 (7 bases). With 4 bases removed from V and 5 bases from J, the gap between germline ends came to 14 bases. Germline V CDR1 and CDR2: SNHLY, FYNNEI. This CDR3 has 14 residues. Here the CDR3 DNA reads TGTGCCAGCAGTGTGGAGGGGGGGCAGGAGACCCAGTACTTC. Protein sequence: CASSVEGGQETQYF. The full variable domain, completed using reference TRBV2 and TRBJ2-5, is EPEVTQTPSHQVTQMGQEVILRCVPISNHLYFYWYRQILGQKVEFLVSFYNNEISEKSEIFDDQFSVERPDGSNFTLKIRSTKLEDSAMYFCASSVEGGQETQYFGPGTRLLVL.

Concerning this clone: One end of the junction varies from germline; a read error may be responsible. The chain is built from TRBV5-1 and TRBJ1-3; possible D gene TRBD1, 5 bases. Germline V gives CDR1 SGHRS, CDR2 YFSETQ. This CDR3 has 13 amino acids. The CDR3 sequence is CASSLDSDTPEDF. Here the CDR3 DNA reads TGCGCCAGCAGCTTGGACTCGGACACGCCAGAGGATTTT.

This clone was seen only a few times. Other nucleotide sequences from this sample produce the same CDR3. V gene TRBV11-2 combines with J gene TRBJ2-7, with no clear D. The V gene's germline CDR1 is SGHAT and CDR2 FQNNGV. V shed 0 bases and J shed 4 bases, with 4 bases lying between them. The CDR3 consists of 12 residues. CDR3 sequence: CASSLDRYEQYF. CDR3 coding DNA: TGTGCCAGCAGCTTAGATCGGTACGAGCAGTACTTC.

The chain recombines TRBV19 with TRBJ1-1, with D perhaps matching TRBD1 (5 bases). Germline CDR1 LNHDA, CDR2 SQIVND (reference sequence). Trimming cost V 7 bases and J 4 bases, with 10 bases left between them. This CDR3 is built from 12 residues. CDR3 sequence: CASNLGGTEAFF. The CDR3 nucleotides are TGTGCCAGTAACCTCGGGGGCACTGAAGCTTTCTTT.